Listed below are T cell receptor beta chains from one sample, sequenced in a study of post-analysis software for immune sequencing data. MiXCR, applied by TCRdb to the PCR reads, yields one record per CDR3 protein. The sample yields 750,000 to 950,000 distinct CDR3 sequences, about 45% seen once. Sequenced: blood. The receptors originated from a girl aged 10-17 years with multiple sclerosis. Both conserved end residues are part of each CDR3. A D gene is named only where the DNA matches it firmly. Some rows mark clone size as missing; the rest say once, few, many or name a class of expanded clone.

>.|TRBJ2-3|TRBD2|TRBV20-1
CSALALTSGRAAGTQYF
TGCAGTGCTCTAGCCCTAACTAGCGGGAGGGCCGCAGGTACGCAGTATTTT
>.|TRBJ2-7|TRBD1|TRBV7-2
CASSGQGDNEQYF
TGTGCCAGCAGCGGACAGGGGGATAACGAGCAGTACTTC
>.|TRBJ1-2|.|TRBV20-1
CSARKGENYGYTF
TGCAGTGCTAGAAAGGGGGAAAACTATGGCTACACCTTC
>.|TRBJ2-5|TRBD1|TRBV5-1
CASSLPTGEQETQYF
TGCGCCAGCAGCCTACCTACAGGGGAGCAAGAGACCCAGTACTTC
>.|TRBJ2-3|TRBD2|TRBV12-3/TRBV12-4
CASGLALDTQYF
TGTGCCAGCGGACTAGCATTAGATACGCAGTATTTT
>few|TRBJ2-7|TRBD1|TRBV20-1
CSVPGQGDYEQYF
TGCAGTGTCCCGGGACAGGGGGACTACGAGCAGTACTTC
>.|TRBJ2-7|.|TRBV20-1
CSATRGTGGAYEQYF
TGCAGTGCTACCCGCGGCACCGGGGGTGCCTACGAGCAGTACTTC
>once|TRBJ2-7|TRBD2|TRBV24-1
CATSDLEREEVGYEQYF
TGTGCCACCAGTGATCTGGAGCGGGAGGAGGTGGGCTACGAGCAGTACTTC
>few|TRBJ1-5|.|TRBV12-3/TRBV12-4
CASSWDTGPYGAADLNQPQHF
TGTGCCAGCAGTTGGGATACGGGGCCCTACGGCGCGGCCGACCTTAATCAGCCCCAGCATTTT
>.|TRBJ2-7|.|TRBV27
CASSPGGSGLEQYF
TGTGCCAGCAGTCCCGGGGGAAGCGGGCTCGAGCAGTACTTC